The source of this TCR beta chain is a study of T-cell reconstitution after alpha-beta-depleted transplantation in children. Points from the study as a whole: Reportedly, alpha-beta T cells present about two months post-transplant originated from several hundred expanded clones of graft origin. Surviving recipient T cells and thymic progenitors accounted for the high day-60 TCRbeta diversity observed in some patients. When one year had passed after transplant, most T-cell counts and diversity came from newly produced T cells.

CDR3 size: 11 residues. The V end lost 5 bases, the J end lost 8 bases, and 9 bases lay between the germline ends. Unique molecular identifiers tagged the TCRbeta library. TCRdb passed the PCR reads through MiXCR, listing each CDR3 protein once. This table has about 980,000 distinct CDR3 sequences, about 30% appearing once. For this clonotype: Antigen unknown.

The source is a boy less than two years old who had a stem cell transplant for SCID, so the T cells may come from the graft donor. This chain joins TRBV12-3 or TRBV12-4 and TRBJ1-2, with D possibly matching TRBD1 (5 bases). The material was PBMCs, mostly from graft donor cells, obtained 360 days after TCRalphabeta/CD19-depleted stem cell transplant. The CDR3 coding sequence is TGTGCCAGCAGTCCCCAGGGAGGCTACACCTTC. This sequence encodes CASSPQGGYTF.